This T cell receptor (beta chain) stems from a study of response to subunit inactivated influenza vaccine. MiXCR was run by TCRdb on the RT-PCR reads, yielding one entry per CDR3 protein. The sample includes approximately 700,000 distinct CDR3 sequences, around 13% seen only once; the top ten take 6% to 7%. This clonotype was counted at least ten times. One junction end disagrees with the germline gene, perhaps due to a read error. This CDR3 has 11 amino acids. Germline CDR1 SGHRS, CDR2 YFSETQ. Sequenced material: PBMCs from blood, taken less than 15 days before vaccination. The chain combines TRBV5-1 with TRBJ2-5; perhaps TRBD1 as D (6 bases). This receptor was taken from a man aged 50-60 years who received an inactivated influenza vaccine. The CDR3 bases are TGTGCCAGCAGCTTAGAGGGGACACAGTACTTC. Translating it yields CASSLEGTQYF.